This TCR beta chain emerged from a study of T-cell reconstitution after alpha-beta-depleted transplantation in children. The authors prepared the TCRbeta library with unique molecular identifiers. Using its own MiXCR run on the PCR reads, TCRdb lists one record per CDR3 protein. The sample shows about 17,000 distinct CDR3 sequences, approximately 5.3% of them seen only once. The study, taken as a whole, reports: T-cell counts and diversity at one year post-transplant came mainly from newly produced T cells. It was surviving recipient T cells and thymic progenitors that gave some patients high TCRbeta diversity at day 60. About two months after transplant, alpha-beta T cells reportedly came from several hundred expanded graft clones.

This clonotype was recorded many times. Its cognate antigen is unknown. Sequences were derived from PBMCs, sampled before TCRalphabeta/CD19-depleted stem cell transplant. The receptor comes from a boy younger than 18 with acute lymphoblastic leukemia, due to receive a stem cell transplant.

The CDR3 DNA follows: TGCGCCAGCAGCCAAGACAGGGTGGCCTATGGCTACACCTTC. It specifies CASSQDRVAYGYTF. The chain employs TRBV4-3 and TRBJ1-2; D perhaps matches TRBD1 (5 bases). Germline V gene data show CDR1 as LGHNA and CDR2 as YSLEER. V lost 0 bases, J lost 4 bases, and 9 bases lay in between. This CDR3 is built from 14 residues.